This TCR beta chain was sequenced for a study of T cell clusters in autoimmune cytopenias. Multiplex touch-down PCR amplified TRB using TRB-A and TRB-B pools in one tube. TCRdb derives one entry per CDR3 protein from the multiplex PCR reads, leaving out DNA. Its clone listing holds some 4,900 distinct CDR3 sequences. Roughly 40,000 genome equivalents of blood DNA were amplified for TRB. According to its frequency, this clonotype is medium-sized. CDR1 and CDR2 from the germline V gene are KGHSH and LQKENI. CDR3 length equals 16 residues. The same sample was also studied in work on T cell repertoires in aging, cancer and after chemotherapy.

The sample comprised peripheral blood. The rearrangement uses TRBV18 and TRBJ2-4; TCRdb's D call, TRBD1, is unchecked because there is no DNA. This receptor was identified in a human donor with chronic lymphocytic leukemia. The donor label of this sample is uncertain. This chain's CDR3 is CASSQGTGLAKNIQYF.